The rows below give T cell receptor beta chains drawn from one sample of a study of OX40 agonist ivuxolimab in advanced cancers. The method was immunoSEQ multiplex PCR; TCRdb's version includes in-frame clones alone and lacks a portion of them. Seen here are about 43,000 clones, approximately 83% observed once, and the top ten hold more than 13%. This sample comprised CD4+ or CD8+ T cells sorted from blood, obtained in a trial of the OX40 agonist ivuxolimab. These receptors all come from an adult with an advanced solid tumor such as melanoma, head and neck, liver or kidney cancer. The CDR3 runs from the conserved cysteine through the conserved F or W. The D gene is left open where the match is weak. Clone size is not always given. Where it is, it says once, few, many or a class for expanded clones.

>.|.|TRBV7-6|TRBJ1-2
TGTGCCAGCAGCTTAGGGGTGGGGGCAGGCTATGGCTACACCTTC
CASSLGVGAGYGYTF
>.|.|TRBV7-3|TRBJ1-2
TGTGCCAGCAGCCCCGGGGAGGGCCCCTATGGCTACACCTTC
CASSPGEGPYGYTF
>.|.|TRBV19|TRBJ1-2
TGTGCCAGTAGTATAGCCGGGGGAGGTGGCTACACCTTC
CASSIAGGGGYTF
>.|TRBD1|TRBV28|TRBJ1-5
TGTGCCAGCAGGACAGGGCTGGGTCAGCCCCAGCATTTT
CASRTGLGQPQHF
>.|.|TRBV28|TRBJ1-4
TGTGCCAGCAGTTTATACAGAGAAGGTGGCGAAAAACTGTTTTTT
CASSLYREGGEKLFF
>.|.|TRBV19|TRBJ1-1
TGTGCCAGTATCCCCAGGGGAGGAACTGAAGCTTTCTTT
CASIPRGGTEAFF
>.|TRBD2|TRBV5-1|TRBJ2-3
TGCGCCAGCAGCCTAGCGGGGGGCACAGATACGCAGTATTTT
CASSLAGGTDTQYF
>once|TRBD1|TRBV9|TRBJ2-5
TGTGCCAGCAGCTTCGGGTGGGGGACAGGGGAAGAGACCCAGTACTTC
CASSFGWGTGEETQYF
>.|TRBD2|TRBV2|TRBJ2-1
TGTGCCAGCAGTACGGGACTAGCAATCTACAATGAGCAGTTCTTC
CASSTGLAIYNEQFF
>.|.|TRBV5-5|TRBJ2-5
TGTGCCAGCAGCCAATGGGACAAGGAGACCCAGTACTTC
CASSQWDKETQYF
>.|.|TRBV28|TRBJ2-4
TGTGCCAGCAGTTTGCGGGACGGTGCCAAAAACATTCAGTACTTC
CASSLRDGAKNIQYF
>.|.|TRBV4-1|TRBJ1-6
TGCGCCAGCAGCCAACATCGGAATGAAGGATCACCCCTCCACTTT
CASSQHRNEGSPLHF
>.|.|TRBV27|TRBJ2-1
TGTGCCAGCATGCGGGACTCCGGGAATGAGCAGTTCTTC
CASMRDSGNEQFF
>.|.|TRBV6-5|TRBJ1-2
TGTGCCAGCAGTTACTCCTACACCTCACATAACTATGGCTACACCTTC
CASSYSYTSHNYGYTF
>.|.|TRBV4-1|TRBJ2-4
TGCGCCAGCAGCCAACTAGCCCTAGCCAAAAACATTCAGTACTTC
CASSQLALAKNIQYF
>once|TRBD1|TRBV10-3|TRBJ2-3
TGTGCCATCAGGGCCTTGACAGGGGGCCCAGATACGCAGTATTTT
CAIRALTGGPDTQYF
>few|.|TRBV11-2|TRBJ1-1
TGTGCCAGCAGCTCGACCCTAGGGTCGAACACTGAAGCTTTCTTT
CASSSTLGSNTEAFF